The entry that follows covers one TCR beta chain sequence. Its antigen is still unknown. Being one base from a much bigger clone, this may be a read error. From 300 to 450 ng of RNA, a library with molecular barcoded alpha/delta and beta/gamma adaptors was made. MiXCR was run by TCRdb on the reads, yielding one entry per CDR3 protein. The table has 85,000 to 100,000 distinct CDR3 sequences, around a fifth seen once; the top ten hold roughly an eighth. The data belong to a study of read filtering for tumor transcriptome and immune sequencing. At the level of the study: Among patients, under 20 were male and 14 female, aged about 45 to 85 (mean roughly 63). R-ISS stage counts were eight or nine for I, about 15 for II, more than 5 for III.

Study-wide points: Without single-read clonotypes, shared clonotype proportions correlated more between IR-seq and RNA-seq.

This clonotype originated in a donor aged 40 or older with multiple myeloma. The source material was a population of CD138-negative cells sorted from bone marrow.

CDR3 protein: CSSYRAQKETQYF. In DNA, the CDR3 is TGCAGTTCTTACAGGGCCCAAAAAGAGACCCAGTACTTC. The V call is TRBV20-1, the J call TRBJ2-5; perhaps TRBD1 as D (6 bases). Germline values: CDR1 DFQATT, CDR2 SNEGSKA (reference sequence). Between the trimmed V and J ends, which lost 8 bases and 3 bases, there was a span of 16 bases. CDR3 size: 13 residues.